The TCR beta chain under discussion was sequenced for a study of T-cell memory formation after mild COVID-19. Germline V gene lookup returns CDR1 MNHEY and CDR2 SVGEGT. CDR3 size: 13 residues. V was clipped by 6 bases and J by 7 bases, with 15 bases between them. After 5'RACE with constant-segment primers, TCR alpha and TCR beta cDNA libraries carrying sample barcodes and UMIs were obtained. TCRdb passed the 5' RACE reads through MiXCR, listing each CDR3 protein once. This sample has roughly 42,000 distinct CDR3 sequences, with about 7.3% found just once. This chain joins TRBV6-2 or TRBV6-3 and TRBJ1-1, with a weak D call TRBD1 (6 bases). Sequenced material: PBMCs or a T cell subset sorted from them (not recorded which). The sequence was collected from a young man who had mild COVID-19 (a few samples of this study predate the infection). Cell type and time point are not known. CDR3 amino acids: CASSIRGRDEAFF. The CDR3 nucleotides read TGTGCCAGCAGCATCAGGGGCAGAGATGAAGCTTTCTTT.